These T cell receptor beta chains were read from a single sample in a study of blood T cells in healthy people across ages. Each CDR3 protein is one row after TCRdb ran MiXCR on the 5' RACE reads. The sample holds fewer than 2,000,000 distinct CDR3 sequences, approximately 32% seen once. The sequencing input was blood. The source of these receptors is a woman in her twenties or thirties in good health. Each CDR3 is given with its conserved first and last residue. A D gene is named only where the DNA matches it firmly. A row's size may be missing; if present it is once, few, many or a size class.

J gene: TRBJ2-3
D gene: TRBD1
V gene: TRBV29-1
clone size: many
CDR3 protein: CSGGQGSTDTQYF
CDR3 DNA: TGCAGCGGGGGACAGGGTAGCACAGATACGCAGTATTTT

J gene: TRBJ1-6
D gene: NA
V gene: TRBV12-3/TRBV12-4
clone size: many
CDR3 protein: CASSLANSPLHF
CDR3 DNA: TGTGCCAGCAGTTTGGCGAATTCACCCCTCCACTTT

J gene: TRBJ2-1
D gene: NA
V gene: TRBV28
clone size: NA
CDR3 protein: CASRRGLTNYNEQFF
CDR3 DNA: TGCGCCAGCAGGCGGGGACTCACTAACTACAATGAGCAGTTCTTC

J gene: TRBJ2-5
D gene: TRBD1
V gene: TRBV6-1
clone size: few
CDR3 protein: CASYSWGQGETQYF
CDR3 DNA: TGTGCCAGCTATTCCTGGGGACAGGGCGAGACCCAGTACTTC

J gene: TRBJ2-1
D gene: NA
V gene: TRBV7-3
clone size: NA
CDR3 protein: CASSLTGTPDNEQFF
CDR3 DNA: TGTGCCAGCAGCTTAACAGGGACTCCAGACAATGAGCAGTTCTTC

J gene: TRBJ2-7
D gene: NA
V gene: TRBV6-1
clone size: NA
CDR3 protein: CASSDWTETEEQYF
CDR3 DNA: TGTGCCAGCAGTGATTGGACAGAAACGGAGGAGCAGTACTTC

J gene: TRBJ1-2
D gene: TRBD1
V gene: TRBV30
clone size: NA
CDR3 protein: CASLKSTRGLNYGYTF
CDR3 DNA: TGTGCCTCGCTTAAATCCACTAGGGGGCTCAACTATGGCTACACCTTC

J gene: TRBJ2-5
D gene: TRBD1
V gene: TRBV28
clone size: NA
CDR3 protein: CASSPQQGYETQYF
CDR3 DNA: TGTGCCAGCAGTCCCCAACAGGGGTACGAGACCCAGTACTTC

J gene: TRBJ2-7
D gene: NA
V gene: TRBV2
clone size: few
CDR3 protein: CASTLSRNSYEQYF
CDR3 DNA: TGTGCCAGTACATTGAGCAGGAACTCCTACGAGCAGTACTTC

J gene: TRBJ2-3
D gene: TRBD1
V gene: TRBV19
clone size: NA
CDR3 protein: CASSTDRAGTDTQYF
CDR3 DNA: TGTGCCAGTAGTACGGACAGGGCGGGGACAGATACGCAGTATTTT

J gene: TRBJ2-7
D gene: NA
V gene: TRBV27
clone size: NA
CDR3 protein: CASSFSGPTYEQYF
CDR3 DNA: TGTGCCAGCAGTTTCAGCGGCCCAACCTACGAGCAGTACTTC

J gene: TRBJ2-7
D gene: NA
V gene: TRBV3-1
clone size: NA
CDR3 protein: CASSQASRLHEQYF
CDR3 DNA: TGTGCCAGCAGCCAAGCGTCCAGGCTCCACGAGCAGTACTTC

J gene: TRBJ1-1
D gene: NA
V gene: TRBV4-1
clone size: NA
CDR3 protein: CASSPPFKGTPNTEAFF
CDR3 DNA: TGCGCCAGCAGCCCCCCATTTAAAGGGACACCTAACACTGAAGCTTTCTTT

J gene: TRBJ2-1
D gene: TRBD1
V gene: TRBV24-1
clone size: NA
CDR3 protein: CAVQGQGIDEQFF
CDR3 DNA: TGTGCCGTCCAAGGACAGGGGATCGATGAGCAGTTCTTC

J gene: TRBJ1-1
D gene: NA
V gene: TRBV13
clone size: NA
CDR3 protein: CASSPLQDMNTEAFF
CDR3 DNA: TGTGCCAGCAGCCCGTTACAGGATATGAACACTGAAGCTTTCTTT

J gene: TRBJ2-7
D gene: TRBD1
V gene: TRBV29-1
clone size: few
CDR3 protein: CSVRQGAGGYEQYF
CDR3 DNA: TGCAGCGTCCGACAGGGGGCTGGGGGATACGAGCAGTACTTC

J gene: TRBJ2-5
D gene: TRBD2
V gene: TRBV4-1
clone size: many
CDR3 protein: CASSPRTSGGEETQYF
CDR3 DNA: TGCGCCAGCAGCCCACGGACTAGCGGGGGGGAGGAGACCCAGTACTTC

J gene: TRBJ2-4
D gene: NA
V gene: TRBV15
clone size: NA
CDR3 protein: CATSGVRAKNIQYF
CDR3 DNA: TGTGCCACCAGTGGAGTAAGAGCCAAAAACATTCAGTACTTC

J gene: TRBJ2-1
D gene: NA
V gene: TRBV29-1
clone size: NA
CDR3 protein: CSATLGGNVRQFF
CDR3 DNA: TGCAGCGCCACTCTTGGGGGGAATGTTCGGCAGTTCTTC

J gene: TRBJ2-3
D gene: TRBD2
V gene: TRBV5-1
clone size: NA
CDR3 protein: CASSLTSAGTDTQYF
CDR3 DNA: TGCGCCAGCAGCTTGACTAGCGCCGGCACAGATACGCAGTATTTT

J gene: TRBJ2-3
D gene: NA
V gene: TRBV6-2/TRBV6-3
clone size: NA
CDR3 protein: CASSYPADGTDTQYF
CDR3 DNA: TGTGCCAGCAGTTACCCTGCAGACGGCACAGATACGCAGTATTTT

J gene: TRBJ1-2
D gene: NA
V gene: TRBV20-1
clone size: NA
CDR3 protein: CSASPRDISNYGYTF
CDR3 DNA: TGCAGTGCTAGCCCCCGGGACATTAGTAACTATGGCTACACCTTC

J gene: TRBJ2-3
D gene: NA
V gene: TRBV27
clone size: NA
CDR3 protein: CASTPWDLTDTQYF
CDR3 DNA: TGTGCCAGCACCCCGTGGGACCTCACAGATACGCAGTATTTT

J gene: TRBJ1-2
D gene: NA
V gene: TRBV5-5
clone size: few
CDR3 protein: CASSLESGRGGGYTF
CDR3 DNA: TGTGCCAGCAGCTTGGAGAGTGGCAGGGGCGGCGGCTACACCTTC

J gene: TRBJ2-7
D gene: TRBD1
V gene: TRBV27
clone size: few
CDR3 protein: CASSPLTGGSPYEQYF
CDR3 DNA: TGTGCCAGCAGTCCACTCACAGGGGGCTCGCCCTACGAGCAGTACTTC

J gene: TRBJ2-4
D gene: TRBD2
V gene: TRBV20-1
clone size: few
CDR3 protein: CSATGTSGRALDEQYF
CDR3 DNA: TGCAGTGCTACCGGGACTAGCGGGAGGGCCTTAGATGAGCAGTACTTC

J gene: TRBJ2-3
D gene: TRBD2
V gene: TRBV24-1
clone size: NA
CDR3 protein: CATSDLPGTSGTDTQYF
CDR3 DNA: TGTGCCACCAGTGATCTACCTGGGACTAGCGGCACAGATACGCAGTATTTT

J gene: TRBJ1-5
D gene: NA
V gene: TRBV5-1
clone size: NA
CDR3 protein: CASSPQGMGPQETQHF
CDR3 DNA: TGCGCCAGCAGCCCCCAAGGGATGGGGCCTCAGGAGACCCAGCATTTT

J gene: TRBJ2-3
D gene: NA
V gene: TRBV6-5
clone size: many
CDR3 protein: CASGSGTSTWDTQYF
CDR3 DNA: TGTGCCAGTGGCTCCGGGACATCGACTTGGGATACGCAGTATTTT

J gene: TRBJ2-1
D gene: NA
V gene: TRBV27
clone size: few
CDR3 protein: CASSSSVGETYNEQFF
CDR3 DNA: TGTGCCAGCAGTTCCTCGGTAGGCGAGACCTACAATGAGCAGTTCTTC

J gene: TRBJ1-1
D gene: TRBD1
V gene: TRBV10-3
clone size: NA
CDR3 protein: CAIRVTGGTEAFF
CDR3 DNA: TGTGCCATCAGGGTCACAGGGGGCACTGAAGCTTTCTTT

J gene: TRBJ2-3
D gene: NA
V gene: TRBV6-1
clone size: few
CDR3 protein: CASSGWGDTQYF
CDR3 DNA: TGTGCCAGCAGTGGGTGGGGGGATACGCAGTATTTT

J gene: TRBJ2-7
D gene: NA
V gene: TRBV7-9
clone size: many
CDR3 protein: CASSPPGQGREQYF
CDR3 DNA: TGTGCCAGCAGCCCTCCAGGACAAGGACGCGAGCAGTACTTC

J gene: TRBJ2-5
D gene: TRBD2
V gene: TRBV6-2/TRBV6-3
clone size: NA
CDR3 protein: CASSIGLVDETQYF
CDR3 DNA: TGTGCCAGCAGTATTGGACTAGTCGATGAGACCCAGTACTTC

J gene: TRBJ1-1
D gene: NA
V gene: TRBV12-3/TRBV12-4
clone size: NA
CDR3 protein: CATLGKGADTEAFF
CDR3 DNA: NA

J gene: TRBJ1-1
D gene: NA
V gene: TRBV9
clone size: NA
CDR3 protein: CASTQFPGGNTEAFF
CDR3 DNA: TGTGCCAGCACTCAATTCCCGGGGGGTAACACTGAAGCTTTCTTT

J gene: TRBJ1-2
D gene: NA
V gene: TRBV30
clone size: few
CDR3 protein: CAWRKTGLSNYGYTF
CDR3 DNA: TGTGCCTGGAGGAAGACAGGCCTAAGTAACTATGGCTACACCTTC

J gene: TRBJ2-1
D gene: TRBD2
V gene: TRBV7-3
clone size: NA
CDR3 protein: CASSLGTSGSPFDEQFF
CDR3 DNA: TGTGCCAGCAGCCTCGGGACTAGCGGGAGTCCCTTCGATGAGCAGTTCTTC

J gene: TRBJ1-5
D gene: NA
V gene: TRBV10-2
clone size: few
CDR3 protein: CASSGSKSNQPQHF
CDR3 DNA: TGCGCCAGCAGTGGGTCTAAAAGCAATCAGCCCCAGCATTTT

J gene: TRBJ2-5
D gene: NA
V gene: TRBV12-3/TRBV12-4
clone size: NA
CDR3 protein: CASSGDTGETQYF
CDR3 DNA: TGTGCCAGCAGCGGGGACACGGGAGAGACCCAGTACTTC

J gene: TRBJ2-7
D gene: TRBD1
V gene: TRBV20-1
clone size: few
CDR3 protein: CSAFRTGGYEQYF
CDR3 DNA: TGCAGTGCTTTTCGGACAGGGGGCTACGAGCAGTACTTC

J gene: TRBJ1-1
D gene: NA
V gene: TRBV5-1
clone size: few
CDR3 protein: CASSLELGRVGTEAFF
CDR3 DNA: TGCGCCAGCAGCTTGGAATTGGGCAGGGTGGGGACTGAAGCTTTCTTT

J gene: TRBJ2-1
D gene: TRBD1
V gene: TRBV24-1
clone size: few
CDR3 protein: CATRSGTGPGNEQFF
CDR3 DNA: TGTGCCACCCGCTCCGGGACAGGTCCTGGGAATGAGCAGTTCTTC

J gene: TRBJ2-5
D gene: TRBD2
V gene: TRBV5-1
clone size: once
CDR3 protein: CASSLIPRTSGELQETQYF
CDR3 DNA: TGCGCCAGCAGCCTCATACCAAGGACTAGCGGGGAACTCCAAGAGACCCAGTACTTC

J gene: TRBJ2-1
D gene: NA
V gene: TRBV9
clone size: NA
CDR3 protein: CASSVGVVSSGYNEQFF
CDR3 DNA: TGTGCCAGCAGCGTAGGGGTTGTTTCATCAGGGTACAATGAGCAGTTCTTC

J gene: TRBJ2-4
D gene: TRBD1
V gene: TRBV2
clone size: NA
CDR3 protein: CASSEPRQGSNIQYF
CDR3 DNA: TGTGCCAGCAGTGAGCCCCGACAGGGATCAAACATTCAGTACTTC

J gene: TRBJ2-5
D gene: NA
V gene: TRBV28
clone size: NA
CDR3 protein: CASSVLTGIQETQYF
CDR3 DNA: TGTGCCAGCAGCGTCTTGACTGGCATTCAAGAGACCCAGTACTTC

J gene: TRBJ2-2
D gene: NA
V gene: TRBV5-1
clone size: many
CDR3 protein: CASSLGSTGELFF
CDR3 DNA: TGTGCCAGCAGCTTAGGCAGCACCGGGGAGCTGTTTTTT

J gene: TRBJ2-5
D gene: TRBD2
V gene: TRBV11-2
clone size: NA
CDR3 protein: CTSSLDEASGGETQYF
CDR3 DNA: TGTACCAGCAGCTTAGATGAGGCGAGCGGGGGAGAGACCCAGTACTTC

J gene: TRBJ2-5
D gene: NA
V gene: TRBV29-1
clone size: NA
CDR3 protein: CSVARGREETQYF
CDR3 DNA: TGCAGCGTTGCTAGGGGGCGGGAGGAGACCCAGTACTTC

J gene: TRBJ1-2
D gene: TRBD1
V gene: TRBV20-1
clone size: NA
CDR3 protein: CSAWTGGCHGYTF
CDR3 DNA: TGCAGCGCCTGGACAGGGGGCTGTCATGGCTACACCTTC

J gene: TRBJ1-2
D gene: NA
V gene: TRBV6-5
clone size: NA
CDR3 protein: CASKPRVLEGYTF
CDR3 DNA: TGTGCCAGCAAGCCGAGGGTTTTGGAAGGCTACACCTTC

J gene: TRBJ2-7
D gene: NA
V gene: TRBV6-6
clone size: NA
CDR3 protein: CASSRNGGTNEQYF
CDR3 DNA: TGTGCCAGCAGTCGGAATGGCGGGACCAACGAGCAGTACTTC